What follows are 27 T cell receptor beta chains derived from one specimen sequenced in a study of OX40 agonist ivuxolimab in advanced cancers. Profiled with immunoSEQ multiplex PCR; TCRdb holds only in-frame clones, not every one. The data show 25,000 to 35,000 clones, roughly 84% seen once. The input for sequencing was CD4+ or CD8+ T cells sorted from blood, taken in a trial of the OX40 agonist ivuxolimab. The receptors were gathered from an adult with an advanced solid tumor such as melanoma, head and neck, liver or kidney cancer.

The table lists this clone with a count of one. The rearrangement links TRBV9 to TRBJ2-5, with D possibly being TRBD1 (5 bases). Trimming stripped 0 bases from V and 2 bases from J, with 8 bases between. CDR1 is SGDLS and CDR2 is YYNGEE in the germline V gene. The CDR3 sequence is 14 residues long. CDR3 sequence: CASSVGREQETQYF. The CDR3 bases are TGTGCCAGCAGCGTAGGCAGGGAACAAGAGACCCAGTACTTC.

The rearrangement joins TRBV9 to TRBJ2-7; 9 bases map to TRBD2. J lost 3 bases, V lost 4 bases, and 5 bases had no gene match. Germline V gene lookup returns CDR1 SGDLS and CDR2 YYNGEE. This CDR3 comprises 14 residues. The CDR3 DNA reads as TGTGCCAGCAGCCCCCCTAGCGGGGACTACGAGCAGTACTTC. Its translation is CASSPPSGDYEQYF. Together with reference TRBV9 and TRBJ2-7, the CDR3 gives the full variable domain: DSGVTQTPKHLITATGQRVTLRCSPRSGDLSVYWYQQSLDQGLQFLIQYYNGEERAKGNILERFSAQQFPDLHSELNLSSLELGDSALYFCASSPPSGDYEQYFGPGTRLTVT.

This sequence joins TRBV6-1 and TRBJ1-4; 8 bases are shared with TRBD1. In germline, CDR1 is MNHNS, CDR2 SASEGT. Trimming removed 1 base from V and 8 bases from J; junction bases left unmatched: 12. This CDR3 comprises 17 residues. CDR3 protein: CASSEVHSTGVREKLFF. DNA for the CDR3: TGTGCCAGCAGTGAAGTGCACTCGACAGGGGTCAGGGAAAAACTGTTTTTT.

J is TRBJ1-4 and V is TRBV13; no reliable D call. CDR1 and CDR2 (germline): PRHDT, FYEKMQ (reference sequence). Trimming took off 5 bases at V and 4 bases at J, with 11 bases between the two ends. CDR3 length: 14 amino acids. CDR3 DNA: TGTGCCAGCAGCCGAGGGCATGATAATGAAAAACTGTTTTTT. This codes for CASSRGHDNEKLFF. Full variable domain (outside the CDR3, taken from reference TRBV13 and TRBJ1-4): AAGVIQSPRHLIKEKRETATLKCYPIPRHDTVYWYQQGPGQDPQFLISFYEKMQSDKGSIPDRFSAQQFSDYHSELNMSSLELGDSALYFCASSRGHDNEKLFFGSGTQLSVL.

J is TRBJ2-1 and V is TRBV6-5, with D possibly matching TRBD2 (7 bases). The CDR3 is made up of 14 amino acids. Germline V lookup: CDR1 MNHEY, CDR2 SVGAGI. The ends were cut back, 0 bases at V and 6 bases at J, with 9 bases in the middle. The CDR3 nucleotides read TGTGCCAGCAGTTACTCAGGGGGGGCCAATGAGCAGTTCTTC. Amino acids: CASSYSGGANEQFF.

V gene TRBV29-1 combines with J gene TRBJ2-7; D is unresolved. This CDR3 contains 11 residues. Germline CDR1 and CDR2: SQVTM and ANQGSEA. The V end was cut by 4 bases, the J end by 7 bases, with 11 bases between. Written as DNA, the CDR3 is TGCAGCGTTGTAAAAGGGTGGGAGCAGTACTTC. Translating gives CSVVKGWEQYF.

A few counts support this clone. This rearrangement joins TRBV9 to TRBJ2-4, with TRBD1 matching over 10 bases. The CDR3 is made up of 15 amino acids. The trim removed 0 bases at V and 8 bases at J, leaving 5 bases unmatched. Germline CDR1 is SGDLS and CDR2 is YYNGEE. DNA for the CDR3: TGTGCCAGCAGCGTAGAAGGGACAGGGGTGGACATTCAGTACTTC. Translating gives CASSVEGTGVDIQYF.

V usage is TRBV5-6 and J usage is TRBJ1-3; D perhaps matches TRBD1 (6 bases). V lost 4 bases and J lost 0, with 11 bases in between. CDR1 SGHDT and CDR2 YYEEEE come from the germline V gene. The CDR3 is 15 amino acids. The CDR3 loop reads CASSVDSHSGNTIYF. Here the CDR3 DNA reads TGTGCCAGCAGCGTGGACAGTCACTCTGGAAACACCATATATTTT.

In this sample, this clone is medium-sized. V and J are TRBV7-3 and TRBJ1-2, with a tentative D call TRBD1 (5 bases). V lost 0 bases and J lost 7, with 9 bases in between. CDR3 length: 13 amino acids. Germline CDR1 is SGHTA and CDR2 is FQGTGA. In nucleotides, the CDR3 is TGTGCCAGCAGCTTAACCGGGACCTCTGGCTACACCTTC. Amino acid sequence: CASSLTGTSGYTF.

The chain links TRBV6-4 to TRBJ2-3, with TRBD2 matching over 7 bases. Germline V gene lookup returns CDR1 MRHNA and CDR2 SNTAGT. V lost 3 bases to trimming and J lost 2 bases; unmatched junction nucleotides: 5. The CDR3 runs 15 residues. The CDR3 DNA follows: TGTGCCAGCAGTGAAGCTAGCGGAAACACAGATACGCAGTATTTT. Protein: CASSEASGNTDTQYF.

Details on this clone: Just one base apart from a much larger clone, this may be a read error. It is likely a read error, because the conserved phenylalanine at the end of the CDR3 is missing. The chain employs TRBV13 and TRBJ1-1; D is uncertain. CDR3 size: 15 residues. Germline V gives CDR1 PRHDT, CDR2 FYEKMQ (reference sequence). Trimming removed 0 bases from V and 4 bases from J, with 12 bases in between. Here the CDR3 reads CASSLGRGDGTEAFS. CDR3 in DNA: TGTGCCAGCAGCTTAGGTCGAGGAGATGGCACTGAAGCTTTCTCT.

The J gene is TRBJ1-5, the V gene TRBV5-4, with D perhaps matching TRBD1 (5 bases). V was shortened by 2 bases and J by 1 base, with 10 bases between the two germline ends. The CDR3 runs 15 residues. Looked up from germline, CDR1 is SGHNT and CDR2 is YYREEE (reference sequence). The CDR3 protein is CASSLGVDSNQPQHF. The CDR3 DNA reads as TGTGCCAGCAGCTTAGGGGTAGACAGCAATCAGCCCCAGCATTTT.

The rearrangement uses TRBV15 and TRBJ2-3; perhaps TRBD1 as D (5 bases). The CDR3 is made up of 13 amino acids. Germline loops: CDR1 LNHNV, CDR2 YYDKDF (reference sequence). V lost 0 bases and J lost 10, with 11 bases in between. In nucleotides, the CDR3 is TGTGCCACCAGCAGAGATAGGGGCAATGCGCAGTATTTT. Protein product: CATSRDRGNAQYF.

The chain recombines TRBV7-2 with TRBJ1-1; D gene unclear. The ends were cut back, 5 bases at V and 4 bases at J, with 11 bases in the middle. CDR1 and CDR2 from the germline V gene are SGHTA and FQGNSA. The CDR3 extends over 13 amino acids. The DNA for the CDR3 is TGTGCCAGCAGCCCCGGTGGGGTCACTGAAGCTTTCTTT. It specifies CASSPGGVTEAFF.

The chain uses TRBV6-1 and TRBJ1-1; D call uncertain. Trimming shortened V by 0 bases and J by 0 bases, and 17 bases separated the two germline ends. Germline CDR1 is MNHNS and CDR2 is SASEGT. This CDR3 comprises 18 residues. In DNA form, the CDR3 reads TGTGCCAGCAGTGAAGCGCATGTCGGCAGAAAAATGAACACTGAAGCTTTCTTT. Its translation: CASSEAHVGRKMNTEAFF.

CDR3 amino acids: CASSSPGTGGLLQGYTF. The CDR3 nucleotides are TGTGCCAGCAGTTCCCCAGGGACAGGGGGCCTTCTACAGGGCTACACCTTC. The rearrangement links TRBV27 to TRBJ1-2; 12 positions agree with TRBD1. This CDR3 is 17 amino acids long. Germline CDR1 MNHEY, CDR2 SMNVEV (reference sequence). V trimming: 4 bases; J trimming: 8 bases; junction bases outside the gene matches: 14.

V gene TRBV7-9 combines with J gene TRBJ1-1, with 10 bases fitting TRBD1. Germline loops: CDR1 SEHNR, CDR2 FQNEAQ (reference sequence). J gave up 12 bases and V 5 bases, and 6 bases lay outside the gene matches. This CDR3 spans 12 amino acids. The CDR3: CASSGRDRGTFF. As DNA, the CDR3 is TGTGCCAGCAGCGGCCGGGACAGGGGAACTTTCTTT.

The CDR3 protein is CASSLADRVYGYTF. DNA for the CDR3: TGTGCCAGCAGCTTGGCGGACAGGGTCTATGGCTACACCTTC. The chain joins TRBV5-6 to TRBJ1-2; 8 bases align to TRBD1. The CDR3 runs to 14 residues. With V trimmed by 0 bases and J by 4 bases, 2 bases remained unmatched. CDR1 is SGHDT, CDR2 YYEEEE, per germline.

The gene calls are TRBV18 and TRBJ2-3; tentative D call: TRBD2 (6 bases). In germline, CDR1 is KGHSH, CDR2 LQKENI. V lost 1 base to trimming and J lost 0 bases, with 8 bases between them. This CDR3 spans 15 amino acids. CDR3 coding DNA: TGTGCCAGCTCACCACGACTAGATAGCACAGATACGCAGTATTTT. Protein product: CASSPRLDSTDTQYF.

The count of this clone is one. The chain links TRBV6-5 to TRBJ2-2; 11 bases fit TRBD1. The germline V gene encodes CDR1 MNHEY and CDR2 SVGAGI. Unmatched junction bases numbered 7, after V lost 4 bases and J lost 6 bases. CDR3 size: 16 residues. This CDR3 is CASSWRGDRGAGELFF. DNA of the CDR3: TGTGCCAGCAGTTGGAGAGGGGACAGGGGGGCCGGGGAGCTGTTTTTT.

This sequence joins TRBV5-1 and TRBJ2-7, with D possibly matching TRBD2 (6 bases). Germline V gives CDR1 SGHRS, CDR2 YFSETQ. The CDR3 runs to 14 residues. The germline V and J ends were trimmed by 4 bases and 3 bases, with 14 bases remaining between them. The CDR3 region is CASSPGGNLYEQYF. Written as DNA, the CDR3 is TGCGCCAGCAGCCCTGGGGGGAACCTCTACGAGCAGTACTTC.

The J gene is TRBJ1-5, the V gene TRBV28; D remains ambiguous. The V end was cut by 4 bases, the J end by 9 bases, with 22 bases between. The CDR3 totals 16 residues. Germline CDR1 MDHEN, CDR2 SYDVKM. The CDR3, as DNA: TGTGCCAGCAGTTCAGCTATGGGATTTGTTAGTCTGCCCCAGCATTTT. It yields the protein CASSSAMGFVSLPQHF. The variable domain in full, completed from reference TRBV28 and TRBJ1-5, reads DVKVTQSSRYLVKRTGEKVFLECVQDMDHENMFWYRQDPGLGLRLIYFSYDVKMKEKGDIPEGYSVSREKKERFSLILESASTNQTSMYLCASSSAMGFVSLPQHFGDGTRLSIL.

This sequence joins TRBV7-7 and TRBJ2-1; D possibly corresponds to TRBD2 (6 bases). Germline assignment: CDR1 SSHAT and CDR2 FNYEAQ (reference sequence). The length of the CDR3 is 13 residues. Trimming shortened V by 3 bases and J by 8 bases, and 11 bases separated the two germline ends. In DNA, the CDR3 is TGTGCCAGCAGCTTCGGGGGATGGGATGAGCAGTTCTTC. Its protein product is CASSFGGWDEQFF.

The chain joins TRBV7-9 to TRBJ1-5; D uncertain. Trimming cost V 1 base and J 6 bases, with 13 bases left between them. Germline CDR1 SEHNR, CDR2 FQNEAQ (reference sequence). CDR3 length: 15 amino acids. Written as DNA, the CDR3 is TGTGCCAGCAGCTTAGGGACTTTAGGAAGTCAGCCCCAGCATTTT. Translation: CASSLGTLGSQPQHF.

The chain uses TRBV7-2 and TRBJ2-7, with TRBD1 as a possible D gene (5 bases). The V end was cut by 4 bases, the J end by 0 bases, with 13 bases between. The CDR3 length is 15 residues. Germline-derived CDR1 and CDR2 are SGHTA and FQGNSA. CDR3 protein: CASSSTVLSSYEQYF. CDR3 DNA sequence: TGTGCCAGCAGCTCGACAGTCCTCAGCTCCTACGAGCAGTACTTC.

The chain is built from TRBV9 and TRBJ2-5; D is possibly TRBD1 or TRBD2 (5 bases each). CDR1 SGDLS and CDR2 YYNGEE come from the germline V gene. The CDR3 is 16 amino acids. Trimming took 3 bases from V and 5 from J, leaving 20 bases between them. The CDR3 region has the DNA TGTGCCAGCAGCGGCCCGGGACCACAGATAGTGGAGACCCAGTACTTC. This encodes CASSGPGPQIVETQYF.

The CDR3 coding sequence is TGTGCCTGGAGTGTAGGGACTAGCGACTACAATGAGCAGTTCTTC. Translation gives CAWSVGTSDYNEQFF. The chain recombines TRBV30 with TRBJ2-1, with 10 bases that match TRBD2. J lost 3 bases, V lost 0 bases, and 2 bases had no gene match. The CDR3 is made up of 15 amino acids. CDR1 and CDR2 from the germline V gene are GTSNPN and SVGIG (reference sequence).